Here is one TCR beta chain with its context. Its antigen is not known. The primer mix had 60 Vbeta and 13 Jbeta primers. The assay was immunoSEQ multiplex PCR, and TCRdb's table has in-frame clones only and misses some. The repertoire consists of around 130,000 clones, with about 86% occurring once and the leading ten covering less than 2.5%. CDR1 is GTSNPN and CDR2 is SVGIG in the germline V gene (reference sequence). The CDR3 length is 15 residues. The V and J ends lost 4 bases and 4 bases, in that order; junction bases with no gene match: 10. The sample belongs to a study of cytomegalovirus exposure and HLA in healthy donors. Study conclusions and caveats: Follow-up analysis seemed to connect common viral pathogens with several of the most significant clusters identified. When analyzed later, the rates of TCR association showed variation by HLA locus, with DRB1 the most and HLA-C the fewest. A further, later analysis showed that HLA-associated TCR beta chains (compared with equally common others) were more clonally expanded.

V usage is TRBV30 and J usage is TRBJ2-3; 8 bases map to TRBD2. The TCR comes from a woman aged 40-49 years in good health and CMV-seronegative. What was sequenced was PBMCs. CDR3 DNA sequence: TGTGCCTGGATGAGATCTCGGGGGGGCGCAGATACGCAGTATTTT. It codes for CAWMRSRGGADTQYF.